The present entry profiles one T cell receptor (beta chain) with its context. Its cognate antigen has yet to be identified. One base away there is no much larger clone; base qualities are not given. Library prep was done by 5' RACE. Sequencing used an Illumina HiSeq 2500. A second PCR of roughly 6 to 12 cycles was run with a J-beta primer mix and a sample-barcoded 5' primer. A unique molecular identifier was introduced onto each TCR beta cDNA molecule by a template-switch 5' adaptor carrying 12 random nucleotides. Each sample yielded at least 2.5 million CDR3-containing paired-end reads. The Mint cDNA synthesis kit, primed by a TRBC-specific oligonucleotide, was used to synthesize first-strand cDNA from all RNA. After uracil-DNA glycosylase treatment, a first 18-cycle PCR used universal primers M1SS and BC2_uni_R on all cDNA. Concerning the study's data processing: Normalization of each sample was performed by random selection of 1 million high-quality reads, each carrying a distinct molecular identifier. Reads with shared molecular identifiers were discarded instead of being binned into consensus sequences. MiTCR, run with a Q25 quality threshold and the strictest error-elimination algorithm, handled CDR3 identification, clonotype clustering and error correction. A nonparametric unseen species model using Euler transformation provided a lower-bound estimate of total TCR beta diversity. Using fastp at Q25 and MiXCR, TCRdb reprocessed the public reads and kept productive beta chains. Rows matching on CDR3 protein sequence are summarized as one entry with the most common DNA and genes. What appears here as the V and J calls and clone size reflects TCRdb's work, not the paper's. The sample table shows over 950,000 distinct CDR3 sequences, and roughly 47% are seen once. The top ten clonotypes cover about a fifth of the sample.

This sample stems from a study of blood T cells in healthy people across ages (dated by TCRdb to the mid-2010s). For the study in its entirety: Template switching captured roughly one uniquely barcoded TCR beta cDNA molecule per two T cells in model experiments. The study analyzed two additional independent replicas of 1 million unique cDNA reads from the same blood draw for two donors, one aged 18 to 29 and one aged 80 or older. To avoid experimental bias, donors of different ages were distributed randomly across sequencing lanes. Donors were grouped into four age groups: young (average approximately 15 years), middle-aged (about 40), aged (around 60) and long-lived (less than 85). To track age-related changes in TCR beta repertoire diversity, the study relied on deep sequencing normalized with unique cDNA molecular identifiers. Overall study results and their limits: Conclusive comparison of naive and antigen-experienced compartments was prevented by the profiling of bulk unsorted PBMCs. The long-lived group showed more naive CD4+ T cells, fewer expanded clones and increased TCR diversity than the aged group, suggesting age selection. The percentage of naive T cells measured by flow cytometry correlated strongly with observed TCR beta diversity. Donor CMV infection status was unknown, potentially confounding age-related changes in expanded clonotypes. Estimates of total diversity from one million sequenced T cells were regarded as lower bounds and underestimates. Observed TCR beta diversity per million T cells fell roughly linearly with age, and a significant reduction was already apparent by age approximately 40.

The donors were around 39 Caucasian individuals from Russia, aged roughly 6 to 90 years, who were systemically healthy. Approximately 9.3 milliliters of peripheral blood were collected from each donor into EDTA-treated Vacutainer tubes. PBMCs were isolated by Ficoll-Paque density-gradient centrifugation, with at least 6 million obtained per sample. Total RNA was extracted from PBMCs with Trizol reagent, with at least 6 micrograms obtained per sample. For every donor, an aliquot of PBMCs went through flow cytometry to measure the percentages of naive CD45RAhigh/CD27high T cells. This receptor was identified in a woman aged 60-75 years in good health. Sequencing used blood.

The CDR3 has the sequence CASSWETGTSGNEQYF. The nucleotide sequence is TGTGCCAGCAGTTGGGAGACCGGGACTAGCGGGAACGAGCAGTACTTC. This chain is built from TRBV28 and TRBJ2-5; TRBD2 aligns with 13 central bases. TRBJ2-7 matches the DNA end more closely, so the J call is doubtful. Its CDR3 holds 16 amino acids, cysteine through phenylalanine. The read is trimmed to its CDR3 DNA, 48 bases read in frame from base 1. Per the germline V gene, MDHEN is the CDR1 and SYDVKM is the CDR2.